The clone carrying this TCR beta chain was detected a few times. From the 5' RACE reads, TCRdb called clonotypes with MiXCR, one entry per CDR3 protein. Altogether 1,500 to 2,000 distinct CDR3 sequences are present, 20% to 25% being singletons, with the ten largest covering roughly 14%. These data are taken from a study of spatial heterogeneity in lung cancer. The CDR3 spans 12 residues. Germline values: CDR1 MNHEY, CDR2 SVGEGT. V was shortened by 2 bases and J by 4 bases, with 5 bases between the two germline ends. Time point given: sample taken at primary tumor resection. This TCR came from a male donor with early-stage non-small cell lung cancer. The material was normal lung tissue next to the tumor, obtained at surgery. The chain recombines TRBV6-2 or TRBV6-3 with TRBJ2-5, with no clear D. CDR3 amino acids: CASSYIPETQYF. As DNA, the CDR3 is TGTGCCAGCAGTTACATCCCAGAGACCCAGTACTTC.